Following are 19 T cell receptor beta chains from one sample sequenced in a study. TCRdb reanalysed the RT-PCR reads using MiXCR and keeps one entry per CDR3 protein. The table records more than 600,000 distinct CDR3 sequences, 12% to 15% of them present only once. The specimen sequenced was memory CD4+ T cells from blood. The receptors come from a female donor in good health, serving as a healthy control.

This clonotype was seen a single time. The CDR3 sequence: CASSQDRARSPLHF. CDR3 nucleotide sequence: TGTGCCAGCAGCCAGGACAGGGCCAGGTCACCCCTCCACTTT. The chain joins TRBV3-1 to TRBJ1-6; 8 bases are shared with TRBD1. CDR3 size: 14 residues. V lost 3 bases, J lost 10 bases, and 5 bases stayed unmatched. CDR1 and CDR2 (germline): LGHDT, YNNKEL (reference sequence).

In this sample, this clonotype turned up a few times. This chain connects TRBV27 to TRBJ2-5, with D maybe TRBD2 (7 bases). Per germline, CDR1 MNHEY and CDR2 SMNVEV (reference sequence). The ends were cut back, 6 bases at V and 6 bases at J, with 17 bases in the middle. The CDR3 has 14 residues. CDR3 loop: CASSPRGGGKTQYF. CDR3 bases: TGTGCCAGCAGCCCCCGGGGAGGGGGGAAGACCCAGTACTTC.

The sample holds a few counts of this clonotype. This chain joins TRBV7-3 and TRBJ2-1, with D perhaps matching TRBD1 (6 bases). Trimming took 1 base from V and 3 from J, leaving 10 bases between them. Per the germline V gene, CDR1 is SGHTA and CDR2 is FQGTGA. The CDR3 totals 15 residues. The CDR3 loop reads CASSLNRVSYNEQFF. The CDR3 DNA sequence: TGTGCCAGCAGCTTAAACAGGGTGAGCTACAATGAGCAGTTCTTC.

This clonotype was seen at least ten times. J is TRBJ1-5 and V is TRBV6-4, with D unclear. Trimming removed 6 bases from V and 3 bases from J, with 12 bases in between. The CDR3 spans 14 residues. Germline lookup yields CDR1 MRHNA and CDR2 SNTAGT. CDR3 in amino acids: CASSEVPFNQPQHF. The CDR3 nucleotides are TGTGCCAGCAGCGAAGTCCCCTTCAATCAGCCCCAGCATTTT.

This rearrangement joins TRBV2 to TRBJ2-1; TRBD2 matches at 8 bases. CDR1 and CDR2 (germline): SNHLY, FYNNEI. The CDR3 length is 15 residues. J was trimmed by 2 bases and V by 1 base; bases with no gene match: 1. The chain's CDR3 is CASSEVGRAYNEQFF. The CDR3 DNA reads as TGTGCCAGCAGTGAAGTCGGGAGGGCCTACAATGAGCAGTTCTTC.

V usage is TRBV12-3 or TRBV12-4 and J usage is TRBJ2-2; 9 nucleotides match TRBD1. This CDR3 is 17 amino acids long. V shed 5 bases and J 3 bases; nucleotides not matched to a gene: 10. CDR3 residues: CASSPGTGYGYTGELFF. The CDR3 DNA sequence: TGTGCCAGCAGTCCTGGGACAGGGTATGGCTACACCGGGGAGCTGTTTTTT.

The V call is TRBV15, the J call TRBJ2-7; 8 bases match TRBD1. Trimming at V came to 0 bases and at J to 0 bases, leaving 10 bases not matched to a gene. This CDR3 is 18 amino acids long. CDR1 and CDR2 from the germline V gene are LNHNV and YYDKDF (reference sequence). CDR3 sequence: CATSRDHPGTGLSYEQYF. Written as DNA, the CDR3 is TGTGCCACCAGCAGAGATCACCCCGGGACAGGACTCTCCTACGAGCAGTACTTC.

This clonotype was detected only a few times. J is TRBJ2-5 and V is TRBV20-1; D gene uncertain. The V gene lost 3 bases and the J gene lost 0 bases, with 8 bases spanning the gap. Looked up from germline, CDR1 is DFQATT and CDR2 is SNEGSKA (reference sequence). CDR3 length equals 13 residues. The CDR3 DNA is TGCAGTGCTAGGAGTCCAAACCAAGAGACCCAGTACTTC. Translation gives CSARSPNQETQYF.

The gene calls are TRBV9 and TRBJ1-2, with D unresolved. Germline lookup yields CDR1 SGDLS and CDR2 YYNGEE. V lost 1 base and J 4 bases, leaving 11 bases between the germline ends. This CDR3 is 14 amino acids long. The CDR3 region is CASSVWAASYGYTF. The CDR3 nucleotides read TGTGCCAGCAGCGTATGGGCAGCAAGCTATGGCTACACCTTC.

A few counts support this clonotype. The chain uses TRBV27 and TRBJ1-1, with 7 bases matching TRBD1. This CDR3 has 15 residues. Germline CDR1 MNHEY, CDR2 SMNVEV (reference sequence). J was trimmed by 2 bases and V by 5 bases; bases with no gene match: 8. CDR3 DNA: TGTGCCAGCAGTCCCCCAGGGACAGTAAACACTGAAGCTTTCTTT. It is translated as CASSPPGTVNTEAFF.

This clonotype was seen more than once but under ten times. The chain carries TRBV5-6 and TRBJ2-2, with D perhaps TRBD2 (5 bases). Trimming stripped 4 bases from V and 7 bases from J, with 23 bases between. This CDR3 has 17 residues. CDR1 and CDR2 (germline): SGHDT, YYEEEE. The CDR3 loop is CASSLEGARGLGGELFF. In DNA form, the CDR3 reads TGTGCCAGCAGCCTAGAGGGTGCTCGCGGTTTGGGCGGGGAGCTGTTTTTT.

The CDR3 DNA is TGTGCCAGCAGGGGACAGGGTACGACACCCCTCCACTTT. Translated: CASRGQGTTPLHF. V is TRBV28 and J is TRBJ1-6, with TRBD1 matching 9 bases. CDR3 length: 13 amino acids. CDR1 is MDHEN, CDR2 SYDVKM, per germline. Unmatched junction bases numbered 5, after V lost 6 bases and J lost 11 bases.

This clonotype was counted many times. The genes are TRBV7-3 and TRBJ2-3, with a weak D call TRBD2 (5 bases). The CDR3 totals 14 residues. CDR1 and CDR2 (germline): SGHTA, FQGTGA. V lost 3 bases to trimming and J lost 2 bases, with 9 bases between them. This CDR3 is CASSFSRDTDTQYF. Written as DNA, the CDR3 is TGTGCCAGCAGCTTTTCCCGGGACACAGATACGCAGTATTTT.

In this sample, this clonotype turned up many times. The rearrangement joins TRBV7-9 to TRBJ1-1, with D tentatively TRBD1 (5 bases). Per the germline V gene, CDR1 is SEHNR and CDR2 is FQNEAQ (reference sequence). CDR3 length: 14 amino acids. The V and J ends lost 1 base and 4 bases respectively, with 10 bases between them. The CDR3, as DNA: TGTGCCAGCAGCTTAGGATCAGGGTTCACTGAAGCTTTCTTT. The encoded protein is CASSLGSGFTEAFF.

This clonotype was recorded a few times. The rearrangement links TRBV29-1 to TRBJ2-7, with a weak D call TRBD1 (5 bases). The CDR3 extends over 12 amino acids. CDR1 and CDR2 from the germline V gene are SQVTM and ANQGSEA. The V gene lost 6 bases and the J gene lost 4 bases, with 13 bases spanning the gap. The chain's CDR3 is CSVGDRNYEQYF. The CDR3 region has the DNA TGCAGCGTCGGTGACAGAAATTACGAGCAGTACTTC.

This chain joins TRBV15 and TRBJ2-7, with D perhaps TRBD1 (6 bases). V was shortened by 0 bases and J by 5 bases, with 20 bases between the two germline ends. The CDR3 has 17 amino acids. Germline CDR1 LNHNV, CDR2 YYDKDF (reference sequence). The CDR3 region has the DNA TGTGCCACCAGCAGAGATTGGGGGCAGGGAAGGGGCCACGAGCAGTACTTC. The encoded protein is CATSRDWGQGRGHEQYF.

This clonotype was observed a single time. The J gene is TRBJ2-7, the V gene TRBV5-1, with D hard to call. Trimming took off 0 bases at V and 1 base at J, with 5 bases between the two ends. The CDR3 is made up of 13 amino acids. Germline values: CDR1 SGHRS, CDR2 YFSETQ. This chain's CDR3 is CASSLERSYEQYF. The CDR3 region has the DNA TGCGCCAGCAGCTTGGAAAGGTCCTACGAGCAGTACTTC.

The CDR3, as DNA: TGTGCCAGCAGGATACAGAATGAGCAGTTCTTC. Its translation: CASRIQNEQFF. This sequence joins TRBV28 and TRBJ2-1; no reliable D call. Looked up from germline, CDR1 is MDHEN and CDR2 is SYDVKM. The CDR3 is made up of 11 amino acids. V was trimmed by 6 bases and J by 7 bases, leaving 7 bases between them.

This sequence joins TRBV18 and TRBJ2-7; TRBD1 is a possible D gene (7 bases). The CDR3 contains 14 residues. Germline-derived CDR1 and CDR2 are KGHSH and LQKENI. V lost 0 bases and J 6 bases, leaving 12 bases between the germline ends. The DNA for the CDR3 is TGTGCCAGCTCACCACCGCACAGGGGAGGCGAGCAGTACTTC. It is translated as CASSPPHRGGEQYF.